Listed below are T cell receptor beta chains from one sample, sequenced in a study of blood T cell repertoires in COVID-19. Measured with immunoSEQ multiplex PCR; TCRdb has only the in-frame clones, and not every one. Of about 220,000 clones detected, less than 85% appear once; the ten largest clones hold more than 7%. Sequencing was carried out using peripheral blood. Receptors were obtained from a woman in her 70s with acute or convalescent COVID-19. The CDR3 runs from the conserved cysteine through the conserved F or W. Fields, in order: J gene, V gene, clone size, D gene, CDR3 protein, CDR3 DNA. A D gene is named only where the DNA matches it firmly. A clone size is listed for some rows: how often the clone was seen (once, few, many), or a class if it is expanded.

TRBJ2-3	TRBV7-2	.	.	CASSLGGRGMGDTQYF	TGTGCCAGCAGCTTAGGGGGGCGGGGGATGGGAGATACGCAGTATTTT
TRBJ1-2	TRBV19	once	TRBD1	CASSRTGQLLYGYTF	TGTGCCAGTAGTAGGACAGGGCAACTCCTCTATGGCTACACCTTC
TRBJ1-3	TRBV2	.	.	CASSVGQGNTIYF	TGTGCCAGCAGTGTTGGACAGGGAAACACCATATATTTT
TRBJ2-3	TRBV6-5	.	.	CASSSPGVTDTQYF	TGTGCCAGCAGTTCCCCGGGGGTAACAGATACGCAGTATTTT
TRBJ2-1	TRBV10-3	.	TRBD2	CAISERGGGAGNNEQFF	TGTGCCATCAGTGAGAGAGGCGGGGGGGCCGGGAACAATGAGCAGTTCTTC
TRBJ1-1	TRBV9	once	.	CASSVGANTEAFF	TGTGCCAGCAGCGTAGGAGCGAACACTGAAGCTTTCTTT
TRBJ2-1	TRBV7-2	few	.	CASSSDYYNEQFF	TGTGCCAGCAGCTCGGACTATTACAATGAGCAGTTCTTC
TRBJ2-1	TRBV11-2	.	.	CASSFEATYNEQFF	TGTGCCAGCAGCTTCGAAGCGACGTACAATGAGCAGTTCTTC
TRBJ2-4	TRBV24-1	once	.	CATSDPWQANIQYF	TGTGCCACCAGTGACCCCTGGCAGGCCAACATTCAATACTTC
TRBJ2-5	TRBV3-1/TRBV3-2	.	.	CASTEGLTRETQYF	TGTGCCAGCACGGAAGGATTGACGCGGGAGACCCAGTACTTC
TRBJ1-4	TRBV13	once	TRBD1	CASSFRDRGLFF	TGTGCCAGCAGCTTCCGGGACAGGGGGCTGTTTTTT
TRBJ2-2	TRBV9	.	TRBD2	CASNSGTNTGELFF	TGTGCCAGCAATAGCGGGACGAACACCGGGGAGCTGTTTTTT
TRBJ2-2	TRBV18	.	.	CASSPMAALSAGELFF	TGTGCCAGCTCACCTATGGCGGCCCTTAGCGCCGGGGAGCTGTTTTTT
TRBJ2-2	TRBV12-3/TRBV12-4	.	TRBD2	CASSGGLTGELFF	TGTGCCAGCAGCGGGGGGTTGACCGGGGAGCTGTTTTTT
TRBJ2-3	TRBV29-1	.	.	CSVEAFSTDTQYF	TGCAGCGTTGAAGCGTTTAGCACAGATACGCAGTATTTT
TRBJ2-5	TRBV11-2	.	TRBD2	CASSLDGREGETQYF	TGTGCCAGCAGCTTAGATGGCCGGGAGGGAGAGACCCAGTACTTC
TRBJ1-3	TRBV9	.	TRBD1	CASSETGERNTIYF	TGTGCCAGCAGCGAGACAGGGGAGAGAAACACCATATATTTT
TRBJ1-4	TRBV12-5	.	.	CASGLVLSGDEKLFF	TGTGCTAGTGGTTTGGTACTCTCAGGGGATGAAAAACTGTTTTTT
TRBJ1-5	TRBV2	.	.	CASSGSQGGQPQHF	TGTGCCAGCAGTGGTTCACAGGGTGGGCAGCCCCAGCATTTT
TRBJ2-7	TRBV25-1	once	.	CASSESVEGYEQYF	TGTGCCAGCAGTGAATCGGTAGAGGGCTACGAGCAGTACTTC
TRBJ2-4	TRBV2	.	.	CASLDGGAKNIQYF	TGTGCCAGCTTGGACGGCGGGGCCAAAAACATTCAGTACTTC
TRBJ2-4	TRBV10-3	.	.	CAISDRGRIQYF	TGTGCCATCAGTGATAGGGGCCGCATTCAGTACTTC
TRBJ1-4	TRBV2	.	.	CASSVGAANEKLFF	TGTGCCAGCTCAGTGGGGGCGGCTAATGAAAAACTGTTTTTT
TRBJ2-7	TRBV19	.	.	CASRAGTRSYEQYF	TGTGCCAGTCGCGCAGGTACTCGCTCCTACGAGCAGTACTTC
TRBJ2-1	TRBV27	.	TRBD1	CASSTLRQGVYNEQFF	TGTGCCAGCAGTACCCTGAGACAGGGTGTGTACAATGAGCAGTTCTTC
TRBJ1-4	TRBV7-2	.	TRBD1	CASSLPPLQQGKNEKLFF	TGTGCCAGCAGCTTACCCCCTTTACAACAGGGGAAGAATGAAAAACTGTTTTTT
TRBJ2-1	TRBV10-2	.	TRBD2	CASTIGLALNEQFF	TGCGCCAGCACCATCGGACTAGCGTTGAATGAGCAGTTCTTC